The present T cell receptor (beta chain) was sequenced within a study of post-analysis software for immune sequencing data. Study summary: Recorded disease courses covered relapsing-remitting, secondary progressive and progressive-relapsing multiple sclerosis. Some patients had no subtype annotation.

Points from the study as a whole: Multiple sclerosis patients showed significantly lower normalized Chao1 diversity than controls did.

With regard to this clonotype: The antigen is undetermined.

Prepared TCR beta cDNA libraries contained unique molecular identifiers. TCRdb re-analysed the PCR reads in MiXCR, keeping a single row per CDR3 protein. The sample records approximately 660,000 distinct CDR3 sequences, more than 50% being singletons. Sequenced material: blood. The clonotype comes from a girl aged 2 to 9 with multiple sclerosis.

The CDR3 here is CASSQAKGSSPLHF. The CDR3 bases are TGCGCCAGCAGCCAAGCGAAGGGTAGTTCACCCCTCCACTTT. The chain uses TRBV4-3 and TRBJ1-6; D unclear. Trimming stripped 1 base from V and 9 bases from J, with 10 bases between. Germline loops: CDR1 LGHNA, CDR2 YSLEER. The CDR3 has 14 amino acids.